This TCR beta chain was documented in a study of response to subunit inactivated influenza vaccine. Overall study findings and caveats: It was suggested by the authors that few new T cells are recruited by each seasonal influenza vaccination.

TCRdb passed the RT-PCR reads through MiXCR, listing each CDR3 protein once. The sample lists some 300,000 distinct CDR3 sequences; 20% to 25% were seen once. Germline CDR1 is SEHNR and CDR2 is FQNEAQ (reference sequence). The CDR3 runs 15 residues. V lost 6 bases, J lost 4 bases, and 8 bases stayed unmatched. Remarks on this clonotype: The antigen remains unidentified.

The receptor was isolated from a man between 50 and 69 years old who received an inactivated influenza vaccine. Here the sequenced sample was PBMCs from blood, taken approximately 22 months after vaccination. The chain has TRBV7-9 and TRBJ2-3; TRBD1 matches 9 bases. The CDR3 bases are TGTGCCAGCAGTTTGGGACAGGGTGTCCCAGATACGCAGTATTTT. This translates into CASSLGQGVPDTQYF.